This record covers a single TCR beta chain. Antigen: not known. At one end the junction does not follow the germline gene, possibly because of a read error. The data are from a study of tumor and adjacent non-tumor tissue in lung cancer. Notes on the study in general: Top 100 clones took a larger repertoire share in normal lung. Tumor TCR diversity, when higher, was linked to shorter survival. Compared with tumor, normal lung showed significantly lower TCR diversity.

Three rounds of nested PCR, following a modified ARM-PCR protocol, produced the TCRbeta library. MiXCR, applied by TCRdb to the multiplex PCR reads, yields one record per CDR3 protein. The sample carries 100,000 to 120,000 distinct CDR3 sequences, over 70% recorded once. No cell sorting was done before RNA was extracted from the tissue. Chemotherapy-naive patients with new lung cancer underwent thoracic surgery in China, August–November 2014. The sequenced material came from lung tumor tissue. The receptor comes from a man in his 70s with non-small cell lung cancer.

This CDR3 reads CASCLVAGTEAFF. The CDR3 DNA follows: TGCGCCAGCTGCTTGGTTGCGGGAACTGAAGCTTTCTTT. The genes are TRBV5-1 and TRBJ1-1, with D hard to call. The CDR3 has 13 amino acids. Germline V gene lookup returns CDR1 SGHRS and CDR2 YFSETQ. The entire variable domain, with the rest obtained from reference TRBV5-1 and TRBJ1-1, is as follows: KAGVTQTPRYLIKTRGQQVTLSCSPISGHRSVSWYQQTPGQGLQFLFEYFSETQRNKGNFPGRFSGRQFSNSRSEMNVSTLELGDSALYLCASCLVAGTEAFFGQGTRLTVV.